The rows below give T cell receptor beta chains drawn from one sample of a study of T cell responses to AZD1222 COVID-19 vaccine. Here immunoSEQ multiplex PCR was the method, and the copy in TCRdb shows in-frame clones only, minus some. Of 120,000 to 150,000 clones detected, about 92% appear once; the ten largest clones hold approximately 3.4%. The sequences come from peripheral blood, collected on day 0 of AZD1222 vaccination. All receptors derive from an adult in good health. Each CDR3 is given with its conserved first and last residue. Fields, in order: V gene, clone size, D gene, J gene, CDR3 protein, CDR3 DNA. D genes are given only for firm matches. Rows may omit the clone size; those that give it use once, few, many or a size class.

TRBV12-3/TRBV12-4	.	TRBD1	TRBJ2-7	CASSLGQGEQYF	TGTGCCAGCAGTCTTGGACAGGGCGAGCAGTACTTC
TRBV15	.	TRBD2	TRBJ2-7	CATSRDGLAGGEQYF	TGTGCCACCAGCAGAGATGGCCTAGCGGGAGGCGAGCAGTACTTC
TRBV12-3/TRBV12-4	.	.	TRBJ1-1	CASSFKGGSEAFF	TGTGCCAGCAGCTTCAAGGGGGGCTCTGAAGCTTTCTTT
TRBV6-1	few	.	TRBJ2-2	CASSETAGPPGELFF	TGTGCCAGCAGTGAAACCGCGGGTCCACCCGGGGAGCTGTTTTTT
TRBV11-2	.	TRBD1	TRBJ2-7	CASSTERADRGFLYF	TGTGCCAGCAGCACCGAGAGGGCGGACAGGGGGTTTCTGTACTTC
TRBV5-1	.	TRBD2	TRBJ2-1	CASSLEMGGRGKNEQFF	TGCGCCAGCAGCTTGGAAATGGGCGGGAGGGGGAAAAATGAGCAGTTCTTC
TRBV19	.	TRBD1	TRBJ2-7	CASSRDSPSLSSEQYF	TGTGCCAGTAGCCGGGACAGCCCATCTTTGTCGTCCGAGCAGTACTTC
TRBV29-1	.	.	TRBJ1-2	CSVEPRWPNYGYTF	TGCAGCGTTGAACCAAGGTGGCCTAACTATGGCTACACCTTC
TRBV7-3	.	.	TRBJ2-2	CASSREVGELFF	TGTGCCAGCAGCCGCGAAGTGGGGGAGCTGTTTTTT
TRBV25-1	.	.	TRBJ1-2	CASSELEGGYGYTF	TGTGCCAGCAGTGAATTGGAGGGGGGTTATGGCTACACCTTC
TRBV2	.	TRBD2	TRBJ2-1	CASGLAGGPRREQFF	TGTGCCAGCGGGCTAGCGGGAGGGCCTAGGCGAGAGCAGTTCTTC
TRBV18	.	TRBD1	TRBJ2-1	CASSPGQGSYNEQFF	TGTGCCAGCTCCCCAGGACAGGGCTCCTACAATGAGCAGTTCTTC
TRBV19	.	TRBD1	TRBJ2-5	CASSNDRGQETQYF	TGTGCCAGTAGTAACGACAGGGGACAAGAGACCCAGTACTTC
TRBV28	.	.	TRBJ1-5	CASSLGQPQHF	TGTGCCAGCAGTTTGGGACAGCCCCAGCATTTT
TRBV15	.	TRBD1	TRBJ2-2	CATSMDRGHTGELFF	TGTGCCACCAGCATGGACAGGGGGCACACCGGGGAGCTGTTTTTT
TRBV19	.	.	TRBJ1-2	CASSPGLRYGYTF	TGTGCCAGTAGTCCAGGGTTGCGCTATGGCTACACCTTC
TRBV19	.	.	TRBJ2-1	CASSINSREQFF	TGTGCCAGTAGTATCAATTCCCGAGAGCAGTTCTTC
TRBV7-3	.	.	TRBJ2-5	CASSLEDGQETQYF	TGTGCCAGCAGCTTGGAGGACGGACAAGAGACCCAGTACTTC
TRBV5-1	.	.	TRBJ2-1	CASSYSNEQFF	TGCGCCAGCAGCTACTCCAATGAGCAGTTCTTC
TRBV6-5	.	.	TRBJ2-7	CASGGPPYEQYF	TGTGCCAGTGGAGGCCCTCCCTACGAGCAGTACTTC
TRBV4-2	.	TRBD2	TRBJ2-7	CASSQQPTSGSIDEQYF	TGTGCCAGCAGCCAACAACCGACTAGCGGGAGTATTGACGAGCAGTACTTC
TRBV6-1	.	.	TRBJ2-7	CASSESATYEQYF	TGTGCCAGCAGTGAATCGGCTACGTACGAGCAGTACTTC
TRBV6-2/TRBV6-3	.	TRBD2	TRBJ2-3	CASSSSGRTDTQYF	TGTGCCAGCAGTTCTAGCGGGAGGACAGATACGCAGTATTTT
TRBV10-3	.	TRBD1	TRBJ1-2	CAMADRDYYGYTF	TGTGCCATGGCGGACAGGGATTACTATGGCTACACCTTC
TRBV5-1	.	TRBD1	TRBJ1-1	CASSHRGNTEAFF	TGCGCCAGCAGCCACAGGGGAAACACTGAAGCTTTCTTT
TRBV7-2	.	.	TRBJ1-1	CASSWNTEAFF	TGTGCCAGCAGTTGGAACACTGAAGCTTTCTTT
TRBV18	.	.	TRBJ1-1	CASSPIEGNTEAFF	TGTGCCAGCTCACCAATCGAGGGAAACACTGAAGCTTTCTTT
TRBV6-2/TRBV6-3	.	.	TRBJ2-1	CASSSPGYEQFF	TGTGCCAGCAGTTCCCCCGGTTATGAGCAGTTCTTC
TRBV29-1	.	TRBD2	TRBJ2-1	CSVWSSGYNEQFF	TGCAGCGTTTGGTCTAGCGGGTACAATGAGCAGTTCTTC
TRBV6-5	once	.	TRBJ1-2	CASRPSGDAYGYTF	TGTGCCAGCAGACCCTCAGGGGACGCCTATGGCTACACCTTC